This T cell receptor beta chain was recorded in a study of T cells expressing NK-cell markers. Across the whole study: Seven donors tested HCMV-seropositive and one tested seronegative among the eight sequenced.

UMI-tagged 5'RACE template switching yielded the TCR beta cDNA. Reanalyzing the 5' RACE reads, TCRdb keeps one entry per CDR3 protein, without DNA. This sample's table has some 600,000 distinct CDR3 sequences. Germline loops: CDR1 SGHRS, CDR2 YFSETQ. This CDR3 spans 15 amino acids. The genes are TRBV5-1 and TRBJ1-5; TCRdb indicates TRBD1, and absent DNA this call remains unverified. The sequenced sample was blood T cells: a sorted CD56 or NKG2C T cell subset, CD4+ or CD8+ T cells, or bulk PBMC T cells (not recorded which). The TCR sequence derives from a man between 18 and 29 years old in good health. CDR3: CASSLEGDVNQPQHF.